Following are 23 T cell receptor beta chains from one sample sequenced in a study of blood T cell repertoires in COVID-19. Repertoires were generated with immunoSEQ multiplex PCR, while TCRdb's copy carries only in-frame clones and drops some. The sample holds over 120,000 clones, around 80% seen once. The sample was peripheral blood. These receptor sequences come from a woman aged 55-69 years with acute or convalescent COVID-19.

The rearrangement uses TRBV27 and TRBJ2-7; D possibly corresponds to TRBD1 (5 bases). Germline V CDR1 and CDR2: MNHEY, SMNVEV (reference sequence). V was trimmed by 2 bases and J by 9 bases, leaving 17 bases between them. The CDR3 runs to 14 residues. The CDR3 nucleotides are TGTGCCAGCAGTTTAGTTCGGCCCTCTCAGGGGCAGTACTTC. It is translated as CASSLVRPSQGQYF.

This clone was counted a few times. Here the CDR3 reads CTNPGEGEDYGYTF. CDR3 nucleotides: TGTACTAACCCGGGCGAGGGAGAGGACTATGGCTACACCTTC. This rearrangement joins TRBV24-1 to TRBJ1-2; the D is unclear. This CDR3 spans 14 amino acids. Germline loops: CDR1 KGHDR, CDR2 SFDVKD.

CDR3 nucleotides: TGTGCCAGCAGTTTGCACAGGCCCACCTCTGGAAACACCATATATTTT. Residues: CASSLHRPTSGNTIYF. The rearrangement uses TRBV6-2 or TRBV6-3 and TRBJ1-3, with D possibly matching TRBD1 (5 bases). Germline-derived CDR1 and CDR2 are MNHEY and SVGEGT. CDR3 length: 16 amino acids. V lost 4 bases to trimming and J lost 0 bases, with 13 bases between them.

The J gene is TRBJ2-7, the V gene TRBV6-2 or TRBV6-3; 9 nucleotides align to TRBD2. The CDR3 runs to 15 residues. Germline V lookup: CDR1 MNHEY, CDR2 SVGEGT. The J segment lost 0 bases and the V segment lost 5 bases, leaving 5 bases of the junction unmatched. The CDR3 DNA reads as TGTGCCAGCAGTACCGCTAGCGGGGCCTCCTACGAGCAGTACTTC. As protein: CASSTASGASYEQYF.

This clone occurred a few times. V is TRBV5-4 and J is TRBJ2-5; 9 nucleotides agree with TRBD2. The germline V gene encodes CDR1 SGHNT and CDR2 YYREEE (reference sequence). Trimming at V came to 4 bases and at J to 5 bases, leaving 9 bases not matched to a gene. The CDR3 is 15 amino acids. The CDR3 sequence is CASSPASGKVETQYF. CDR3 DNA sequence: TGTGCCAGCAGCCCCGCTAGCGGGAAGGTGGAGACCCAGTACTTC.

The table lists this clone with a count of one. The V gene is TRBV20-1, the J gene TRBJ2-7, with D possibly being TRBD2 (6 bases). The CDR3 spans 18 residues. V was clipped by 3 bases and J by 0 bases, with 24 bases between them. Per germline, CDR1 DFQATT and CDR2 SNEGSKA (reference sequence). The CDR3 protein is CSASPPRGTGLISYEQYF. CDR3 bases: TGCAGTGCTAGTCCTCCACGGGGCACGGGACTGATCTCCTACGAGCAGTACTTC.

This rearrangement joins TRBV7-9 to TRBJ2-7; D uncertain. This CDR3 spans 12 amino acids. V shed 1 base and J shed 7 bases, with 8 bases lying between them. Germline CDR1 is SEHNR and CDR2 is FQNEAQ (reference sequence). CDR3 loop: CASSLGPREQYF. CDR3 sequence (DNA): TGTGCCAGCAGCTTAGGCCCGAGGGAGCAGTACTTC.

This chain uses TRBV30 with TRBJ2-1, with a tentative D call TRBD2 (6 bases). The CDR3 contains 18 residues. The germline V gene has CDR1 GTSNPN and CDR2 SVGIG (reference sequence). V gave up 3 bases and J gave up 7 bases, with 28 bases separating them. The CDR3 DNA reads TGTGCCTGGAGGGGACTTAAGCGACATTTGAGGTCATGGAATGAGCAGTTCTTC. Translating gives CAWRGLKRHLRSWNEQFF.

The chain is built from TRBV5-6 and TRBJ2-7; 10 nucleotides line up with TRBD1. Germline CDR1 SGHDT, CDR2 YYEEEE. Trimming cost V 4 bases and J 5 bases; bases outside gene matches: 12. The CDR3 length is 16 residues. The CDR3 is CASSPKPGQGSDEQYF. The CDR3 bases are TGTGCCAGCAGCCCAAAACCGGGACAGGGGTCCGACGAGCAGTACTTC. Based on the CDR3 plus reference TRBV5-6 and TRBJ2-7, the full variable domain is DAGVTQSPTHLIKTRGQQVTLRCSPKSGHDTVSWYQQALGQGPQFIFQYYEEEERQRGNFPDRFSGHQFPNYSSELNVNALLLGDSALYLCASSPKPGQGSDEQYFGPGTRLTVT.

The chain employs TRBV19 and TRBJ2-2; TRBD2 agrees at 10 bases. In germline, CDR1 is LNHDA, CDR2 SQIVND (reference sequence). The CDR3 sequence is 17 residues long. V was pared by 7 bases and J by 0 bases, with 8 bases of the junction left unmatched. This CDR3 is CASKAGGPPSNTGELFF. The CDR3 nucleotides read TGTGCCAGTAAAGCGGGAGGGCCTCCTTCGAACACCGGGGAGCTGTTTTTT.

The chain is built from TRBV9 and TRBJ2-7, with 9 positions matching TRBD2. In germline, CDR1 is SGDLS, CDR2 YYNGEE. V lost 2 bases to trimming and J lost 2 bases; unmatched junction nucleotides: 5. The CDR3 runs to 15 residues. The CDR3 DNA reads TGTGCCAGCAGCGTTAGCGGGAGTTCTACCTACGAGCAGTACTTC. This encodes CASSVSGSSTYEQYF.

The rearrangement uses TRBV5-1 and TRBJ2-2, with 7 bases aligning to TRBD1. The CDR3 runs to 14 residues. The trim removed 2 bases at V and 4 bases at J, leaving 2 bases unmatched. The V gene's germline CDR1 is SGHRS and CDR2 YFSETQ. CDR3 protein: CASSLDRATGELFF. CDR3 bases: TGCGCCAGCAGCTTAGACAGGGCCACCGGGGAGCTGTTTTTT.

This chain connects TRBV28 to TRBJ2-1; D perhaps matches TRBD2 (5 bases). The V gene lost 5 bases and the J gene lost 7 bases, with 9 bases spanning the gap. The CDR3 loop spans 12 amino acids. Per the germline V gene, CDR1 is MDHEN and CDR2 is SYDVKM. DNA for the CDR3: TGTGCCAGCAGTCATCTAGCAAATGAGCAGTTCTTC. Its protein product is CASSHLANEQFF.

Concerning this clone itself: The same CDR3 arises from other DNA sequences in this sample as well. This chain uses TRBV12-3 or TRBV12-4 with TRBJ1-1; D might be TRBD1 (6 bases). V lost 3 bases, J lost 4 bases, and 9 bases lay in between. The CDR3 contains 13 residues. CDR3 sequence: CASSFRGGTEAFF. The CDR3 nucleotides read TGTGCCAGCAGTTTTAGAGGGGGCACTGAAGCTTTCTTT.

The rearrangement links TRBV20-1 to TRBJ2-2, with a tentative D call TRBD2 (5 bases). The CDR3 sequence is 13 residues long. V was pared by 3 bases and J by 1 base, with 6 bases between. Per the germline V gene, CDR1 is DFQATT and CDR2 is SNEGSKA (reference sequence). The CDR3 reads CSASGGNTGELFF. The CDR3 DNA reads TGCAGTGCTAGTGGAGGGAACACCGGGGAGCTGTTTTTT.

The sample holds a few counts of this clone. The rearrangement uses TRBV13 and TRBJ1-1, with D perhaps TRBD1 (5 bases). Trimming removed 0 bases at V and 0 bases at J, with 8 bases between. The CDR3 contains 15 residues. Germline loops: CDR1 PRHDT, CDR2 FYEKMQ (reference sequence). The DNA of the CDR3 is TGTGCCAGCAGCTTAGGCATGGGGCTGAACACTGAAGCTTTCTTT. Translating gives CASSLGMGLNTEAFF. The variable domain in full, with the rest retrieved from reference TRBV13 and TRBJ1-1, is AAGVIQSPRHLIKEKRETATLKCYPIPRHDTVYWYQQGPGQDPQFLISFYEKMQSDKGSIPDRFSAQQFSDYHSELNMSSLELGDSALYFCASSLGMGLNTEAFFGQGTRLTVV.

The chain carries TRBV5-1 and TRBJ2-7; the match to TRBD2 covers 12 bases. Germline CDR1 SGHRS, CDR2 YFSETQ. The CDR3 contains 18 residues. V was pared by 7 bases and J by 4 bases, with 18 bases of the junction left unmatched. Here the CDR3 DNA reads TGCGCCAGCGGAACGAGGACTAGCGGGACCGGGGAACATTACGAGCAGTACTTC. Translated: CASGTRTSGTGEHYEQYF.

J is TRBJ2-1 and V is TRBV19, with a tentative D call TRBD2 (6 bases). Germline CDR1 reads LNHDA; CDR2 reads SQIVND (reference sequence). Deletions cut 1 base from V and 6 bases from J, with 16 bases between. The CDR3 has 16 residues. This CDR3 is CASSIVPGVRGNEQFF. The CDR3 DNA follows: TGTGCCAGTAGTATAGTACCGGGAGTAAGGGGCAATGAGCAGTTCTTC.

In its sample, this clone was seen a few times. This same CDR3 is encoded by further DNA sequences in the sample. The chain links TRBV3-1 (or the pseudogene TRBV3-2) to TRBJ1-2; maybe TRBD1 (6 bases). The germline V gene encodes CDR1 LGHDT and CDR2 YNNKEL (reference sequence). V was pared by 1 base and J by 5 bases, with 8 bases between. This CDR3 has 13 amino acids. The CDR3 here is CASSQGTGYGYTF. In nucleotides, the CDR3 is TGTGCCAGCAGCCAAGGAACAGGGTATGGCTACACCTTC.

This clone occurred a few times. V and J are TRBV11-2 and TRBJ2-1; TRBD2 agrees at 13 bases. CDR1 and CDR2 from the germline V gene are SGHAT and FQNNGV. The CDR3 runs to 14 residues. V lost 5 bases, J lost 10 bases, and 5 bases stayed unmatched. The CDR3 sequence: CASSPGLAGVEQFF. The CDR3 coding sequence is TGTGCCAGCAGCCCAGGACTAGCGGGAGTCGAGCAGTTCTTC.

The genes are TRBV6-6 and TRBJ1-4, with D uncertain. The length of the CDR3 is 13 residues. V was clipped by 2 bases and J by 9 bases, with 10 bases between them. Germline CDR1 reads MNHNY; CDR2 reads SVGAGI (reference sequence). The DNA for the CDR3 is TGTGCCAGCAGTTACACCGGAGAGCAAAAACTGTTTTTT. Amino acids: CASSYTGEQKLFF.

The rearrangement uses TRBV9 and TRBJ1-1; 7 positions match TRBD1. CDR3 length: 13 residues. Germline CDR1 and CDR2: SGDLS and YYNGEE. V was pared by 4 bases and J by 6 bases, with 6 bases of the junction left unmatched. CDR3 loop: CASSPHRGAEAFF. In nucleotides, the CDR3 is TGTGCCAGCAGCCCTCACAGGGGCGCTGAAGCTTTCTTT.

The CDR3 sequence is CASSKLAGGYNEQFF. The CDR3 DNA sequence: TGTGCCAGCAGTAAACTAGCGGGAGGGTACAATGAGCAGTTCTTC. V gene TRBV2 combines with J gene TRBJ2-1, with 13 bases fitting TRBD2. Trimming cost V 5 bases and J 4 bases; bases outside gene matches: 2. The CDR3 has 15 residues. Germline V gene lookup returns CDR1 SNHLY and CDR2 FYNNEI.